The sequence of this T cell receptor (beta chain) was determined in a study of blood T cell repertoires in COVID-19. Overall study: Collection of acute and convalescent COVID-19 samples took place in the United States, Italy and Spain. PBMCs, B-cell-depleted T cells, or T cells were the source of the cDNA or gDNA that made up the material.

The ends lost 5 bases at V and 3 bases at J; junction bases unmatched: 6. The CDR3 runs 15 residues. CDR1 and CDR2 (germline): SGHTA, FQGTGA. Original processing notes: Cell counts per sample came from amplifying reference gene primers. Clones were sequenced by immunoSEQ multiplex PCR, and TCRdb holds only the in-frame ones, with some missing. V and J calls and clone size are as listed in that table; D and trimming were resolved from the DNA. The table includes 310,000 or so clones, roughly 83% detected once. This clone was counted only a few times. Sample: peripheral blood. This chain uses TRBV7-3 with TRBJ1-4, with 7 bases aligning to TRBD1. The sequence came from a woman aged 50 to 65 with acute or convalescent COVID-19. The CDR3 sequence is CASSASGGPNEKLFF. DNA for the CDR3: TGTGCCAGCAGCGCATCAGGGGGGCCTAATGAAAAACTGTTTTTT.